These 22 T cell receptor beta chains share one sample of origin, sequenced in a study of shared clonotypes between healthy human individuals. Measured with immunoSEQ multiplex PCR; TCRdb has only the in-frame clones, and not every one. The data hold roughly 590,000 clones, with roughly 96% observed a single time. Terminally differentiated effector memory CD45RA+ cells were left out of the naive CD8 fraction, which was CD45RO-negative and positively selected for CCR7. Material: naive CD8+ T cells sorted from blood. These receptors all come from a woman aged 30 to 39 in good health.

J is TRBJ2-3 and V is TRBV4-1, with D maybe TRBD2 (7 bases). V dropped 0 bases and J dropped 6 bases, with 16 bases sitting between them. This CDR3 has 16 residues. From germline, CDR1 is MGHRA and CDR2 YSYEKL. CDR3 residues: CASSQDRFAGADTQYF. CDR3 DNA: TGCGCCAGCAGCCAAGATCGGTTTGCGGGGGCCGATACGCAGTATTTT.

This clone was seen only a few times. The rearrangement links TRBV2 to TRBJ1-2; D is possibly TRBD1 (6 bases). There are 12 residues in the CDR3. V lost 7 bases to trimming and J lost 4 bases, with 10 bases between them. Germline lookup yields CDR1 SNHLY and CDR2 FYNNEI. In DNA, the CDR3 is TGTGCCAGCAATGGGGGGGCCTATGGCTACACCTTC. The encoded protein is CASNGGAYGYTF. The full variable domain, completed using reference TRBV2 and TRBJ1-2, is EPEVTQTPSHQVTQMGQEVILRCVPISNHLYFYWYRQILGQKVEFLVSFYNNEISEKSEIFDDQFSVERPDGSNFTLKIRSTKLEDSAMYFCASNGGAYGYTFGSGTRLTVV.

The chain has TRBV21-1 and TRBJ1-3; TRBD1 is the table's D call, not checked against the DNA. TRBV21-1 is classified as a pseudogene. The CDR3 extends over 17 amino acids. The CDR3 loop reads CASSALTGGKTGNTIYF. CDR3 in DNA: TGTGCCAGCAGCGCCCTGACAGGGGGTAAAACTGGAAACACCATATATTTT.

The V call is TRBV7-8, the J call TRBJ2-1; 15 bases are a match to TRBD2. The V gene's germline CDR1 is SGHVS and CDR2 FQNEAQ. With V trimmed by 4 bases and J by 9 bases, 7 bases remained unmatched. This CDR3 is built from 16 residues. CDR3 residues: CASSSRTSGRAFEQFF. The CDR3 DNA follows: TGTGCCAGCAGCTCCCGGACTAGCGGGAGGGCCTTTGAGCAGTTCTTC.

The rearrangement uses TRBV10-1 and TRBJ2-1, with 11 positions matching TRBD2. CDR1 is WNHNN and CDR2 is SYGVQD in the germline V gene (reference sequence). CDR3 length: 16 residues. J was trimmed by 5 bases and V by 3 bases; bases with no gene match: 6. CDR3 nucleotides: TGCGCCAGCAGTGATTTACTAGCGGGAGTTAACAATGAGCAGTTCTTC. Translation gives CASSDLLAGVNNEQFF.

This clone was detected a few times. The chain has TRBV5-6 and TRBJ1-2; 7 bases line up with TRBD1. V lost 7 bases, J lost 8 bases, and 8 bases stayed unmatched. Per the germline V gene, CDR1 is SGHDT and CDR2 is YYEEEE. The CDR3 is made up of 12 amino acids. The CDR3 region has the DNA TGTGCCAGCGGTTCAGGAGGGGGCGGCTACACCTTC. The encoded protein is CASGSGGGGYTF. Combining the CDR3 with reference TRBV5-6 and TRBJ1-2 gives the whole variable domain DAGVTQSPTHLIKTRGQQVTLRCSPKSGHDTVSWYQQALGQGPQFIFQYYEEEERQRGNFPDRFSGHQFPNYSSELNVNALLLGDSALYLCASGSGGGGYTFGSGTRLTVV.

J is TRBJ2-7 and V is TRBV19; D not certain. Trimming took off 0 bases at V and 2 bases at J, with 5 bases between the two ends. CDR1 and CDR2 (germline): LNHDA, SQIVND (reference sequence). This CDR3 region has 13 residues. The CDR3 loop is CASSIESTYEQYF. DNA for the CDR3: TGTGCCAGTAGTATAGAGAGTACCTACGAGCAGTACTTC.

This sequence joins TRBV11-2 and TRBJ2-5, with a tentative D call TRBD2 (6 bases). The CDR3 consists of 15 residues. V was pared by 2 bases and J by 0 bases, with 10 bases between. From germline, CDR1 is SGHAT and CDR2 FQNNGV. The CDR3 protein is CASSLLATYQETQYF. The CDR3 coding sequence is TGTGCCAGCAGCTTACTAGCGACGTACCAAGAGACCCAGTACTTC.

The J gene is TRBJ2-5, the V gene TRBV7-9; D is tentatively TRBD1 or TRBD2 (5 bases each). The CDR3 is 16 amino acids. Per the germline V gene, CDR1 is SEHNR and CDR2 is FQNEAQ (reference sequence). Trimming shortened V by 5 bases and J by 2 bases, and 18 bases separated the two germline ends. This CDR3 reads CASSHLQFGGQETQYF. The CDR3 DNA reads as TGTGCCAGCAGCCACCTACAGTTTGGGGGACAAGAGACCCAGTACTTC.

The chain uses TRBV2 and TRBJ2-7; 7 bases agree with TRBD1. V lost 4 bases, J lost 4 bases, and 13 bases stayed unmatched. There are 16 residues in the CDR3. The V gene's germline CDR1 is SNHLY and CDR2 FYNNEI. The CDR3 bases are TGTGCCAGCAGTGGGACGACAGGGAACCCCGTATACGAGCAGTACTTC. Amino acids: CASSGTTGNPVYEQYF.

J is TRBJ2-7 and V is TRBV10-2; D unclear. Germline CDR1 is WSHSY and CDR2 is SAAADI. The CDR3 loop spans 13 amino acids. V was trimmed by 2 bases and J by 6 bases, leaving 11 bases between them. For the CDR3, the DNA is TGCGCCAGCAGTGAGGTGGGGAAAAGCGAGCAGTACTTC. Translation gives CASSEVGKSEQYF.

V is TRBV5-4 and J is TRBJ2-7; D is uncertain. Trimming pared 1 base from V and 1 base from J, leaving 15 bases between. This CDR3 is 16 amino acids long. From germline, CDR1 is SGHNT and CDR2 YYREEE (reference sequence). DNA of the CDR3: TGTGCCAGCAGCTTGCGTTTTACAGCCCGGTCCTACGAGCAGTACTTC. It is translated as CASSLRFTARSYEQYF. Drawing the rest from reference TRBV5-4 and TRBJ2-7, the complete variable domain is ETGVTQSPTHLIKTRGQQVTLRCSSQSGHNTVSWYQQALGQGPQFIFQYYREEENGRGNFPPRFSGLQFPNYSSELNVNALELDDSALYLCASSLRFTARSYEQYFGPGTRLTVT.

The V gene is TRBV11-2, the J gene TRBJ2-7, with TRBD2 identical over 8 bases. This CDR3 is 15 amino acids long. Germline lookup yields CDR1 SGHAT and CDR2 FQNNGV. Losses at the gene ends were 0 bases for V and 2 bases for J; bases not matched to a gene: 3. The CDR3 here is CASSLEPGGPYEQYF. Here the CDR3 DNA reads TGTGCCAGCAGCTTAGAGCCGGGAGGGCCCTACGAGCAGTACTTC.

The chain links TRBV27 to TRBJ2-2; D is unresolved. CDR1 is MNHEY and CDR2 is SMNVEV in the germline V gene (reference sequence). The V gene lost 7 bases and the J gene lost 4 bases, with 10 bases spanning the gap. This CDR3 region has 13 residues. The DNA for the CDR3 is TGTGCCAGCACCGGGTTAGGCACCGGGGAGCTGTTTTTT. Encoded protein: CASTGLGTGELFF.

The gene calls are TRBV4-2 and TRBJ2-4, with TRBD2 matching over 14 bases. Trimming removed 0 bases from V and 8 bases from J; junction bases left unmatched: 12. Germline V gene data show CDR1 as LGHNA and CDR2 as YNFKEQ. The CDR3 totals 19 residues. CDR3 sequence: CASSQDWLGLAGDSDIQYF. Written as DNA, the CDR3 is TGTGCCAGCAGCCAAGATTGGTTGGGACTAGCGGGAGATTCGGACATTCAGTACTTC.

The V and J genes are TRBV6-6 and TRBJ2-7; 10 bases line up with TRBD1. CDR3 length: 13 amino acids. The germline CDR1 and CDR2 sequences are MNHNY and SVGAGI (reference sequence). The J segment lost 4 bases and the V segment lost 6 bases, leaving 3 bases of the junction unmatched. In DNA, the CDR3 is TGTGCCAGCAGAGACAGGGGGCTGTACGAGCAGTACTTC. Protein: CASRDRGLYEQYF.

The rearrangement uses TRBV7-9 and TRBJ1-5, with D maybe TRBD1 (5 bases). The germline gives CDR1 SEHNR, CDR2 FQNEAQ (reference sequence). V was trimmed by 4 bases and J by 4 bases, leaving 11 bases between them. This CDR3 contains 14 residues. CDR3 coding DNA: TGTGCCAGCAGCTCAGACAGCCGGAATCAGCCCCAGCATTTT. Translating gives CASSSDSRNQPQHF.

As concerns this clone: The sample has other DNA sequences that encode this CDR3 too. V usage is TRBV6-5 and J usage is TRBJ2-2, with 7 nucleotides matching TRBD2. Germline V lookup: CDR1 MNHEY, CDR2 SVGAGI. CDR3 length equals 14 residues. V was clipped by 6 bases and J by 5 bases; unmatched bases: 6. CDR3 sequence (DNA): TGTGCCAGCAGAGGTCTCGGGGGGACCGGGGAGCTGTTTTTT. It codes for CASRGLGGTGELFF.

Turning to this clone: At the DNA level, this CDR3 is encoded by other sequences in the same sample as well. This chain uses TRBV10-3 with TRBJ2-2; D is undetermined. The germline CDR1 and CDR2 sequences are ENHRY and SYGVKD. The V end was cut by 3 bases, the J end by 5 bases, with 7 bases between. This CDR3 is 13 amino acids long. This chain's CDR3 is CAISDENTGELFF. CDR3 sequence (DNA): TGTGCCATCAGTGACGAGAATACCGGGGAGCTGTTTTTT.

This chain uses TRBV29-1 with TRBJ2-3; D is perhaps TRBD1 (5 bases). The V gene's germline CDR1 is SQVTM and CDR2 ANQGSEA. The CDR3 is made up of 12 amino acids. V lost 8 bases and J lost 6, with 15 bases in between. The CDR3 loop reads CSPQAPEDTQYF. The CDR3 DNA sequence: TGCAGCCCACAGGCTCCAGAGGATACGCAGTATTTT.

This clone was recorded only once. The chain joins TRBV21-1 to TRBJ2-7. TRBV21-1 is a pseudogene locus. The CDR3 runs to 15 residues. The CDR3 DNA is TGTGCCAGTCTACTATCGGGGGCGCGGGACTACGAGCAGTACTTC. Translating gives CASLLSGARDYEQYF.

Worth noting for this clone: Other DNA sequences in this specimen translate into the identical CDR3. This rearrangement joins TRBV19 to TRBJ1-3; D unclear. Germline V gives CDR1 LNHDA, CDR2 SQIVND (reference sequence). Trimming left V 3 bases short and J 4 bases short, with 7 bases between. The CDR3 runs 13 residues. CDR3 protein: CASSIGSGNTIYF. In DNA, the CDR3 is TGTGCCAGTAGTATCGGTAGCGGAAACACCATATATTTT.